One T cell receptor beta chain is described in this entry. Its antigen is not known. These data are taken from a study of T-cell reconstitution after alpha-beta-depleted transplantation in children. Overall study findings and caveats: When one year had passed after transplant, most T-cell counts and diversity came from newly produced T cells. Diversity of TCRbeta at day 60 was high in some patients, arising from surviving recipient T cells and thymic progenitors. At around two months after transplant, the alpha-beta T cells were reportedly derived from several hundred expanded clones that came from non-depleted graft cells.

Unique molecular identifiers featured in how the TCRbeta library was prepared. MiXCR was run by TCRdb on the PCR reads, yielding one entry per CDR3 protein. The repertoire holds fewer than 1 million distinct CDR3 sequences, with approximately 15% as singletons. The CDR3 is 14 amino acids. The ends were cut back, 4 bases at V and 7 bases at J, with 13 bases in the middle. Germline V CDR1 and CDR2: SEHNR, FQNEAQ (reference sequence). The chain has TRBV7-9 and TRBJ2-2; the D call may be TRBD1 or TRBD2 (6 bases each). The TCR sequence derives from a male patient aged 10 to 17 who had a stem cell transplant for acute lymphoblastic leukemia, so the T cells may come from the graft donor. The input for sequencing was PBMCs, mostly from graft donor cells, taken 360 days after TCRalphabeta/CD19-depleted stem cell transplant. CDR3 nucleotides: TGTGCCAGCAGCTGGGCAGGGGAGGTCGGGGAGCTGTTTTTT. Amino acid sequence: CASSWAGEVGELFF.